This T cell receptor (beta chain) originates from a study of T cell responses to AZD1222 COVID-19 vaccine. Whether given at about 4 or about 12 weeks, second doses were pooled. Here immunoSEQ multiplex PCR was the method, and the copy in TCRdb shows in-frame clones only, minus some. The table includes approximately 80,000 clones, 80% to 90% detected once. The CDR3 covers 16 residues. The trim removed 1 base at V and 2 bases at J, leaving 8 bases unmatched. The germline gives CDR1 MNHEY, CDR2 SVGAGI. The sequenced sample was peripheral blood, obtained 28 days after the second AZD1222 dose. The rearrangement links TRBV6-5 to TRBJ2-7, with 7 bases aligning to TRBD1. The sequence derives from an adult who received the AZD1222 COVID-19 vaccine. Here the CDR3 DNA reads TGTGCCAGCAGTTACTTTACAACAGGGGTGACCTACGAGCAGTACTTC. Protein: CASSYFTTGVTYEQYF.